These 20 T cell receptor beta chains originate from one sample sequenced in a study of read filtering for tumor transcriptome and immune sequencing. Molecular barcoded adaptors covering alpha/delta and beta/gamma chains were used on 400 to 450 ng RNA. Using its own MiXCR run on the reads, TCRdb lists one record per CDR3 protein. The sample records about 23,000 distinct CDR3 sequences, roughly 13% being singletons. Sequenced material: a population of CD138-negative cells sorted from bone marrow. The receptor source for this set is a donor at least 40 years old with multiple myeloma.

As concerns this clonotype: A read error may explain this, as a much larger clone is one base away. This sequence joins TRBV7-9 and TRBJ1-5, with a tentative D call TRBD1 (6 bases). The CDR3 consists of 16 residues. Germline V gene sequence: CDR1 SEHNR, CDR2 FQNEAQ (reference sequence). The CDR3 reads CASSQGRSRGNQPQRF. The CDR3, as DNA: TGTGCCAGCAGCCAAGGGAGGAGTAGGGGGAATCAGCCCCAGCGTTTT.

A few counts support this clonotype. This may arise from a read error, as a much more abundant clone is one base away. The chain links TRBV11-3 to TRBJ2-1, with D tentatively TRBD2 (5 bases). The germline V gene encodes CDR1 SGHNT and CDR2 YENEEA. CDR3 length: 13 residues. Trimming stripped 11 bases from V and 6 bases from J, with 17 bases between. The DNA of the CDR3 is TGTGCCTGCACTCAAGGGAGCGGCAATGAGCAGTTCTTC. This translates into CACTQGSGNEQFF.

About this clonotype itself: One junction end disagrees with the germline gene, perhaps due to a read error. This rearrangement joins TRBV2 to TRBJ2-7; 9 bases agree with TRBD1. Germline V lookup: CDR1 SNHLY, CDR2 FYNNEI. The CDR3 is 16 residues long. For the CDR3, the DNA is TGTGCCAGCAGCGCCCACCGACAGGGGGGGTACTACGAGCCGTACTTC. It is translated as CASSAHRQGGYYEPYF.

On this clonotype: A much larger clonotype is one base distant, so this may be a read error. The CDR3 sequence: CASSLVISRYTDTQYF. CDR3 nucleotide sequence: TGTGCCAGCAGCTTAGTGATTAGCCGATACACAGATACGCAGTATTTT. The rearrangement links TRBV7-2 to TRBJ2-3, with D uncertain. This CDR3 is built from 16 residues. Trimming shortened V by 1 base and J by 2 bases, and 13 bases separated the two germline ends. Looked up from germline, CDR1 is SGHTA and CDR2 is FQGNSA.

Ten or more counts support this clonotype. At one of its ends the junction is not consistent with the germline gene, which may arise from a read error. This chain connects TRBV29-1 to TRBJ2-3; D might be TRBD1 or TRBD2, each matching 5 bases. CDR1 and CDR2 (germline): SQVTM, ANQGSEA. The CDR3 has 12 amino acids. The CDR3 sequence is CSVGDARLEGVF. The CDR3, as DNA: TGCAGCGTTGGGGACGCACGCTTGGAAGGAGTTTTT.

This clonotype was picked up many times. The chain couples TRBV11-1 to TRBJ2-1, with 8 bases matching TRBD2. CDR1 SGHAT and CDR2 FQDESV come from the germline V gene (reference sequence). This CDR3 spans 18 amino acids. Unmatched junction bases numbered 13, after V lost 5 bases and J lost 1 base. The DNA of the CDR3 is TGTGCCAGCAGCCCTCCCCGAAGAATAGCGGGGTCCTACAATGAGCAGTTCTTC. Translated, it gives CASSPPRRIAGSYNEQFF. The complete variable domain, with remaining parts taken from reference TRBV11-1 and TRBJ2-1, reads EAEVAQSPRYKITEKSQAVAFWCDPISGHATLYWYRQILGQGPELLVQFQDESVVDDSQLPKDRFSAERLKGVDSTLKIQPAELGDSAMYLCASSPPRRIAGSYNEQFFGPGTRLTVL.

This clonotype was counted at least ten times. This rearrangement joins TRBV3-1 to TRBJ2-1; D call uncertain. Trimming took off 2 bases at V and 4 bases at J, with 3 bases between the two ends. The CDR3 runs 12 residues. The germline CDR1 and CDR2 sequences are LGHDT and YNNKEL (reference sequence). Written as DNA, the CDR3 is TGTGCCAGCAGCCAACATTACAATGAGCAGTTCTTC. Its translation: CASSQHYNEQFF.

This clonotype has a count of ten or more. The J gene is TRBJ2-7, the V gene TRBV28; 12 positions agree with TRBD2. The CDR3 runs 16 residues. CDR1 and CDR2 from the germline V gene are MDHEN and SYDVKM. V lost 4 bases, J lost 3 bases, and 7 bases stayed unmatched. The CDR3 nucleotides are TGTGCCAGCAGTTATCTTCTAGCGGGAGGGCACTACGAGCAGTACTTC. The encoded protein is CASSYLLAGGHYEQYF. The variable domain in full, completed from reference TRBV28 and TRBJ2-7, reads DVKVTQSSRYLVKRTGEKVFLECVQDMDHENMFWYRQDPGLGLRLIYFSYDVKMKEKGDIPEGYSVSREKKERFSLILESASTNQTSMYLCASSYLLAGGHYEQYFGPGTRLTVT.

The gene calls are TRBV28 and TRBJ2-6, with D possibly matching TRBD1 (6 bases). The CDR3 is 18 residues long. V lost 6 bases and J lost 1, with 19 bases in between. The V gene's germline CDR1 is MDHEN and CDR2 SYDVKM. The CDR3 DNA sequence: TGTGCCAGCAGCTCCGAGGGGCAGGGGAAATCTGGGGCCAACGTCCTGACTTTC. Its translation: CASSSEGQGKSGANVLTF.

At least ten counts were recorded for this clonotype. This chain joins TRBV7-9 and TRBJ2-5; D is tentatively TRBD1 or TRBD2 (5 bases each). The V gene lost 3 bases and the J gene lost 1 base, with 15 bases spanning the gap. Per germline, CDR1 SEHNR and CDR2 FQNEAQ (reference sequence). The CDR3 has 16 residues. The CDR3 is CASSLAGPRGQETQYF. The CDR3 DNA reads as TGTGCCAGCAGCTTGGCAGGCCCGAGGGGCCAAGAGACCCAGTACTTC.

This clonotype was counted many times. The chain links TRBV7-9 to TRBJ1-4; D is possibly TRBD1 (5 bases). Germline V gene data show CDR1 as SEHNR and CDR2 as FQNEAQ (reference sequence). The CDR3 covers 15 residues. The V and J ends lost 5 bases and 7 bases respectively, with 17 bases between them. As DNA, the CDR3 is TGTGCCAGCAGCCCGGTGAGGGGAGGAGGTGAAAAACTGTTTTTT. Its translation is CASSPVRGGGEKLFF.

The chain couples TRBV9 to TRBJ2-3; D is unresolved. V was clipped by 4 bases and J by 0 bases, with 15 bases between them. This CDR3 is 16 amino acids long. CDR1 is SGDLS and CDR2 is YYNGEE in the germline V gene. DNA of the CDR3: TGTGCCAGCAGCCCCCCTAAGTCGACTAGCACAGATACGCAGTATTTT. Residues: CASSPPKSTSTDTQYF. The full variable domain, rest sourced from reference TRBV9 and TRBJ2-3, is DSGVTQTPKHLITATGQRVTLRCSPRSGDLSVYWYQQSLDQGLQFLIQYYNGEERAKGNILERFSAQQFPDLHSELNLSSLELGDSALYFCASSPPKSTSTDTQYFGPGTRLTVL.

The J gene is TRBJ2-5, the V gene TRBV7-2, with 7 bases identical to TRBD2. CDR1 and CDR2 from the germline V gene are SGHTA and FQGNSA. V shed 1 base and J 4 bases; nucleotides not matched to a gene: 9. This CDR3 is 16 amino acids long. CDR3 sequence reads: CASSLVREVAGETQYF. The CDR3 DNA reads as TGTGCCAGCAGCTTAGTGCGGGAAGTAGCGGGAGAGACCCAGTACTTC.

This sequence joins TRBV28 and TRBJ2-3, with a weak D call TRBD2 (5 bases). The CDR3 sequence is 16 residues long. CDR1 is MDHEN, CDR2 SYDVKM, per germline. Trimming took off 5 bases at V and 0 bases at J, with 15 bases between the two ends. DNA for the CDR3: TGTGCCAGCAGTCCGAATCTATGGGAGAGCACAGATACGCAGTATTTT. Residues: CASSPNLWESTDTQYF.

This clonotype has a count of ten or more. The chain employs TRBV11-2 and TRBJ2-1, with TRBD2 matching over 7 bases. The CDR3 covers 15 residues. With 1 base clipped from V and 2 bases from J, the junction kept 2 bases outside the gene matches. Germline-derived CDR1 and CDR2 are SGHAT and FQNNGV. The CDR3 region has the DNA TGTGCCAGCAGCTTAGGCGGGAGCCCCTACAATGAGCAGTTCTTC. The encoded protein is CASSLGGSPYNEQFF.

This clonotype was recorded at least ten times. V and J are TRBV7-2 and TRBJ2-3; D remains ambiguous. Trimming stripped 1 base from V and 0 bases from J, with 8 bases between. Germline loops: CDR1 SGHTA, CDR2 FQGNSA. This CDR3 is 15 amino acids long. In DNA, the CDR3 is TGTGCCAGCAGCTTAGAGAGATCGAGCACAGATACGCAGTATTTT. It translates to CASSLERSSTDTQYF.

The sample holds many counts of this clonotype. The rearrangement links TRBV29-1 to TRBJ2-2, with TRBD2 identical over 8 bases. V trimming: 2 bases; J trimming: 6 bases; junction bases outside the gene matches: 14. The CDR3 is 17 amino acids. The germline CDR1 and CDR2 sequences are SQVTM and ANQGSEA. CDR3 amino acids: CSVEIREAGVVPGELFF. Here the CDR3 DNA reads TGCAGCGTTGAAATAAGAGAAGCGGGAGTAGTTCCCGGGGAGCTGTTTTTT.

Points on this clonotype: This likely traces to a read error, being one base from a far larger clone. The CDR3 nucleotides read TGTGCCAGCAGCTTGTTCCAGGGGGTGCGTGAGCAGTTCTTC. It encodes CASSLFQGVREQFF. The rearrangement joins TRBV7-9 to TRBJ2-1; 7 bases agree with TRBD1. With V trimmed by 3 bases and J by 9 bases, 8 bases remained unmatched. In germline, CDR1 is SEHNR, CDR2 FQNEAQ (reference sequence). The CDR3 sequence is 14 residues long.

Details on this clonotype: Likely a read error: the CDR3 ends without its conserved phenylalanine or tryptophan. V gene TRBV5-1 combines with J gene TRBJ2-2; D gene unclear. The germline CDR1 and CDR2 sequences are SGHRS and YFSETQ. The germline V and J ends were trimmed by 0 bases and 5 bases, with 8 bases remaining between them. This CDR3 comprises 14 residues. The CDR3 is CASSLDRTTGELFL. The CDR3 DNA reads TGCGCCAGCAGCTTGGACAGAACAACCGGGGAGCTGTTTCTT.

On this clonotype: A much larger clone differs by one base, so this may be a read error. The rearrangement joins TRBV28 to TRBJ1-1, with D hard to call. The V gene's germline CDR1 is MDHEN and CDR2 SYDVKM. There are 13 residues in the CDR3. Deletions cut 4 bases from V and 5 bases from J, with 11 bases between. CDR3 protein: CASSWESATEAFF. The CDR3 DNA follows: TGTGCCAGCAGTTGGGAAAGTGCAACTGAAGCTTTCTTT.